This T cell receptor (beta chain) originates from a study of T cell repertoires and HLA-DP antigens. The protocol was immunoSEQ multiplex PCR, while the TCRdb copy is restricted to in-frame clones and leaves out a portion. The table shows tens of thousands of clones, with 80% occurring only once. As regards this clone: The antigen is undetermined.

The receptor was isolated from a man aged 60-69 years in good health and CMV-seronegative. The sample comprised CD4+ T cells from PBMCs.

Written as DNA, the CDR3 is TGTGCCAGCAGACCCGGACTAGCGGGAGGGTGGGGTGAGCAGTTCTTC. Amino acids: CASRPGLAGGWGEQFF. The V call is TRBV6-6, the J call TRBJ2-1; the match to TRBD2 covers 15 bases. There are 16 residues in the CDR3. Germline V lookup: CDR1 MNHNY, CDR2 SVGAGI (reference sequence). With 6 bases clipped from V and 9 bases from J, the junction kept 9 bases outside the gene matches.